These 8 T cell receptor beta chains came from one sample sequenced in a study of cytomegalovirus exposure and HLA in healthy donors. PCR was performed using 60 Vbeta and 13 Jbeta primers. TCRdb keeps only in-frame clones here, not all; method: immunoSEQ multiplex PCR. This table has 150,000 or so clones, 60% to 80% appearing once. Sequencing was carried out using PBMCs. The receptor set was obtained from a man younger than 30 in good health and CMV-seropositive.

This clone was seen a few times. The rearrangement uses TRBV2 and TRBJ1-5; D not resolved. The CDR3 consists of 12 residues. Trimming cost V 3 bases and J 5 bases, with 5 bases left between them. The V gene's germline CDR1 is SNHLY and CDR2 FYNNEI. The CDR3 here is CASSDQDQPQHF. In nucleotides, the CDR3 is TGTGCCAGCAGTGACCAGGATCAGCCCCAGCATTTT.

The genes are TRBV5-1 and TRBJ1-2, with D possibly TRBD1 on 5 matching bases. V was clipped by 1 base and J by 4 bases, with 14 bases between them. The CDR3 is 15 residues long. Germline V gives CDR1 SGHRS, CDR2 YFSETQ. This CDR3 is CASSLSSGFSYGYTF. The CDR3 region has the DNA TGCGCCAGCAGCTTGAGTTCAGGGTTTAGCTATGGCTACACCTTC.

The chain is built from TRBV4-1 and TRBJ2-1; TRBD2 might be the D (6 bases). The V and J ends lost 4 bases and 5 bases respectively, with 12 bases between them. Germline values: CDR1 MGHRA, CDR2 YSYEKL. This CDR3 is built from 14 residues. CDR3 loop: CASSPRTTNNEQFF. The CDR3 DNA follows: TGCGCCAGCAGCCCCCGGACTACCAACAATGAGCAGTTCTTC.

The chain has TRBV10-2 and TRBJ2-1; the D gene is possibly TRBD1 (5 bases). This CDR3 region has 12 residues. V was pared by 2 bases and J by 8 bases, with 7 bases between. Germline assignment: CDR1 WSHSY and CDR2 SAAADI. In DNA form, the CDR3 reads TGCGCCAGCAGTGAGAGGGGCGATGAGCAGTTCTTC. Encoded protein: CASSERGDEQFF.

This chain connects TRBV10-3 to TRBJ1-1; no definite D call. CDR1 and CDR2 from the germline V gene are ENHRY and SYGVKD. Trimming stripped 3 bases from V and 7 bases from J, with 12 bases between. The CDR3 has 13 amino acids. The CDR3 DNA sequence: TGTGCCATCAGTGATAATGAGGGCTATGAAGCTTTCTTT. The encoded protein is CAISDNEGYEAFF.

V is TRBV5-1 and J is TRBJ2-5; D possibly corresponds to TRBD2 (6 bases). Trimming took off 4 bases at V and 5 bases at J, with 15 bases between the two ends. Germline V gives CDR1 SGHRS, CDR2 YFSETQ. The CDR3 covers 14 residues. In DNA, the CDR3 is TGCGCCAGCAGCAGGGGACTGGCCGAGGAGACCCAGTACTTC. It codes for CASSRGLAEETQYF.

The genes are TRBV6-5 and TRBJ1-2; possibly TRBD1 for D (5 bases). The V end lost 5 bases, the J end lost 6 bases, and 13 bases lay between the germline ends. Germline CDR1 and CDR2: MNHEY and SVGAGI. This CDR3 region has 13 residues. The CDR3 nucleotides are TGTGCCAGCAGTGCGGGGGGAAAGGATGGCTACACCTTC. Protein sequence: CASSAGGKDGYTF.

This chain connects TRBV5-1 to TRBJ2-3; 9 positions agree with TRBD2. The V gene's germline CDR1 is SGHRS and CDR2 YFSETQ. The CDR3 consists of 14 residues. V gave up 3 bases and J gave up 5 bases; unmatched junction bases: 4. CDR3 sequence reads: CASSSGLALDTQYF. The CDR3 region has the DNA TGCGCCAGCAGCTCAGGACTAGCGTTAGATACGCAGTATTTT.